This T cell receptor beta chain stems from a study of shared clonotypes between healthy human individuals. Details on this clone: Its antigen is currently unknown.

CDR1 is MNHEY, CDR2 SVGAGI, per germline. V was clipped by 0 bases and J by 5 bases; unmatched bases: 5. The CDR3 loop spans 15 amino acids. In the authors' workflow: Junction-only sequences without quality scores came from ImmunoSEQ, so filtering differed. Libraries were prepared by immunoSEQ multiplex PCR; TCRdb keeps only in-frame clonotypes and omits some of them. Clone size and V and J calls were adopted from that table, with D and trimming inferred from the DNA. Of about 680,000 clones in the sample, around 72% are singletons; the top ten hold approximately 1.8%. Notes on the study in general: Few donors restricted represented genetic and exposure-history diversity. Among the subsets, naive ones generally showed larger estimated richness than memory ones.

Healthy adults negative for HIV, lacking recent acute infections or vaccinations, served as donors. The chain couples TRBV6-5 to TRBJ1-1; TRBD1 aligns across 8 bases. Material: memory CD4+ T cells sorted from blood. Noted subset: CD45RA-negative fraction. The receptor was derived from a woman aged 25-40 years in good health. The CDR3 DNA reads as TGTGCCAGCAGTTACTCGTACAGGGGGGGAACTGAAGCTTTCTTT. Protein sequence: CASSYSYRGGTEAFF.